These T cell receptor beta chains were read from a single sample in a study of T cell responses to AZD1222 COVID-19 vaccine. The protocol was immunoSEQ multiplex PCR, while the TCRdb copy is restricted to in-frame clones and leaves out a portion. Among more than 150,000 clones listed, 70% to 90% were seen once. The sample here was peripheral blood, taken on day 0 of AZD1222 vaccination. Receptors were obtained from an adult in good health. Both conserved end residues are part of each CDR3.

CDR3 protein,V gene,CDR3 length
CASSSSTGSEKLFF,TRBV7-6,14
CASSYGGRYSGNTIYF,TRBV6-5,16
CSVDVRTSGGAYEQYF,TRBV29-1,16
CASSLAGRGEFTF,TRBV7-2,13
CASSIGGTVEAFF,TRBV19,13
CAWSVNRGYGYTF,TRBV30,13
CASRSTGDGEKLFF,TRBV7-6,14
CAWSAQTYQPQHF,TRBV30,13
CASSHRLAGKNEQYF,TRBV5-6,15
CASSLVSANTGELFF,TRBV5-1,15
CASTGGAGRLYEQYF,TRBV7-8,15
CAISERRGASTDTQYF,TRBV10-3,16
CASRVAGDNEQFF,TRBV12-3/TRBV12-4,13
CASSPARGGRSNQPQHF,TRBV28,17
CAISGRAGGPGTGTGELFF,TRBV10-3,19